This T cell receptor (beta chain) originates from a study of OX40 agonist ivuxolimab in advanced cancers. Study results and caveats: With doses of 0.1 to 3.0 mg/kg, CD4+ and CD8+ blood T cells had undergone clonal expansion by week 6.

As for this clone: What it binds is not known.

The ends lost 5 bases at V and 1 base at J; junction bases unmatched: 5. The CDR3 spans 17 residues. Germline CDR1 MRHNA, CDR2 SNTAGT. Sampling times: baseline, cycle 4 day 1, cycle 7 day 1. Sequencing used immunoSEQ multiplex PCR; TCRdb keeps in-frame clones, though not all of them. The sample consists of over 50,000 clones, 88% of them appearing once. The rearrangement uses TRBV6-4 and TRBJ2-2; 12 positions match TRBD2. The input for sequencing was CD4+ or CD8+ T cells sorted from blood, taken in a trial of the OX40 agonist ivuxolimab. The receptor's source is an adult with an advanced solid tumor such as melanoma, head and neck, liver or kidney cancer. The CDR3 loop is CASSPLAGGKNTGELFF. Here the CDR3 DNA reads TGTGCCAGCAGTCCGCTAGCGGGAGGGAAGAACACCGGGGAGCTGTTTTTT.